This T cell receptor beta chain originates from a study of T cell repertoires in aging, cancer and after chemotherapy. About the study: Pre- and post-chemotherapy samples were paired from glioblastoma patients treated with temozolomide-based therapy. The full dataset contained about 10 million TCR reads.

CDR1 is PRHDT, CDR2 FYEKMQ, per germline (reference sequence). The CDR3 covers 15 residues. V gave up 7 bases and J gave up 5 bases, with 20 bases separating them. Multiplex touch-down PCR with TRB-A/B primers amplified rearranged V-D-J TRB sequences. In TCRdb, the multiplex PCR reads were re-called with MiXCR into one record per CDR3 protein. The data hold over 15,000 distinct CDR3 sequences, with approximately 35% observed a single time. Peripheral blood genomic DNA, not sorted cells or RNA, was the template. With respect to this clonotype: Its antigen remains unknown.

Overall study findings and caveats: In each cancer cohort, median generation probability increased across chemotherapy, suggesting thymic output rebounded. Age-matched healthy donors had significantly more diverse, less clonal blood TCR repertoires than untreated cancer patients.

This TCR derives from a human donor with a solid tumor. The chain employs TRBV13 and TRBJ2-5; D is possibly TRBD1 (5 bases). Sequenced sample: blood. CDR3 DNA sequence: TGTGCCAGCACCTTTAGAAGGCAGGGCAGGGAGACCCAGTACTTC. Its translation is CASTFRRQGRETQYF.